Below, 8 T cell receptor beta chains from the same sample are listed, as sequenced in a study of persistence of HIV-infected CD4 T cells. The antigens for these receptors are not known. Sequencing used immunoSEQ version 4 in survey mode. TCRdb's table, derived via immunoSEQ multiplex PCR, lists solely in-frame clones and lacks some. The sample comprises around 60,000 clones, approximately 75% of which are singletons, and approximately 1.7% rests with the top ten. Overlapping HIV-1 Gag 15-mer peptides at around 1 ug per peptide per mL were used. Sorted nonresponding memory CD4+ T cells were CD40L-negative, CD69-negative, CD45RO-high. The sequencing used CD4+ T cells sorted from PBMCs after roughly 20-hour stimulation, collected from a patient who received antiretroviral therapy. The receptor source for this set is an adult man with HIV who was CMV-seropositive.

The chain has TRBV3-1 (or the pseudogene TRBV3-2) and TRBJ1-1; 7 bases align to TRBD1. The junction had 6 bases not matched to a gene; V was cut back by 6 bases and J by 11 bases. This CDR3 has 11 amino acids. Germline V gives CDR1 LGHDT, CDR2 YNNKEL (reference sequence). For the CDR3, the DNA is TGTGCCAGCAGTCTCGACAGGGTTGCTTTCTTT. It yields the protein CASSLDRVAFF.

This clone was recorded only once. This sequence joins TRBV25-1 and TRBJ1-3; 7 positions match TRBD1. Germline assignment: CDR1 MGHDK and CDR2 SYGVNS. With V trimmed by 4 bases and J by 2 bases, 8 bases remained unmatched. The CDR3 has 16 amino acids. CDR3 loop: CASSAPGQVAGNTIYF. CDR3 sequence (DNA): TGTGCCAGCAGTGCCCCAGGACAGGTCGCTGGAAACACCATATATTTT.

In this sample, this clone turned up once. This sample includes further DNA sequences coding for the same CDR3. V gene TRBV9 combines with J gene TRBJ2-3, with D maybe TRBD2 (7 bases). CDR1 is SGDLS and CDR2 is YYNGEE in the germline V gene. The CDR3 spans 17 residues. Between the trimmed V and J ends, which lost 0 bases and 0 bases, there was a span of 14 bases. CDR3 sequence (DNA): TGTGCCAGCAGCGTAGGTGCCGGGGGGCCTAGCACAGATACGCAGTATTTT. It encodes CASSVGAGGPSTDTQYF.

This clone was seen only a few times. CDR3 bases: TGTGCCAGCACAAACCCGGGACGAGGGGCCTATGGCTACACCTTC. Amino acid sequence: CASTNPGRGAYGYTF. The rearrangement joins TRBV28 to TRBJ1-2, with TRBD1 as a possible D gene (5 bases). Germline CDR1 is MDHEN and CDR2 is SYDVKM. V was shortened by 7 bases and J by 4 bases, with 19 bases between the two germline ends. This CDR3 is built from 15 residues.

The J gene is TRBJ1-1, the V gene TRBV5-1, with unresolved D. Trimming pared 4 bases from V and 7 bases from J, leaving 11 bases between. The CDR3 runs to 12 residues. From germline, CDR1 is SGHRS and CDR2 YFSETQ. The chain's CDR3 is CASSRNVGEAFF. In DNA, the CDR3 is TGCGCCAGCAGCCGTAACGTGGGTGAAGCTTTCTTT.

This clone was seen more than once but under ten times. The chain joins TRBV9 to TRBJ1-6; D is uncertain. CDR3 length equals 14 residues. Germline CDR1 is SGDLS and CDR2 is YYNGEE. V shed 1 base and J shed 7 bases, with 9 bases lying between them. CDR3 coding DNA: TGTGCCAGCAGCGTAAAAGTTACAAATTCACCCCTCCACTTT. Amino acid sequence: CASSVKVTNSPLHF.

The chain is built from TRBV7-2 and TRBJ2-1; 14 bases are a match to TRBD2. V lost 5 bases to trimming and J lost 14 bases; unmatched junction nucleotides: 5. This CDR3 region has 13 residues. Germline values: CDR1 SGHTA, CDR2 FQGNSA. The CDR3 DNA reads TGTGCCAGCAGCCGACTAGCGGGGGGGCCTAAGTTCTTC. Residues: CASSRLAGGPKFF.

The rearrangement uses TRBV4-1 and TRBJ1-1, with TRBD1 matching 8 bases. Germline V gene lookup returns CDR1 MGHRA and CDR2 YSYEKL. V was clipped by 5 bases and J by 7 bases; unmatched bases: 12. CDR3 length: 15 residues. The CDR3 coding sequence is TGCGCCAGCAGCTTTGACAGGGGAGAAGGCGGTGAAGCTTTCTTT. As protein: CASSFDRGEGGEAFF.